The present T cell receptor (beta chain) was sequenced within a study of blood T cell repertoires in COVID-19. Across the study: Specimens from acute and convalescent COVID-19 originated in the United States, Italy and Spain. In each case, the material was cDNA or gDNA derived from T cells, B-cell-depleted T cells, or PBMCs.

Per the authors' pipeline: Amplification with reference gene primers provided the estimates of nucleated cell counts. Profiled with immunoSEQ multiplex PCR; TCRdb holds only in-frame clones, not every one. V, J and clone size are those of that table, while D and trimming were read from the DNA. The sample yields about 280,000 clones, over 75% seen once. The germline V gene has CDR1 LNHDA and CDR2 SQIVND (reference sequence). The trim removed 6 bases at V and 7 bases at J, leaving 7 bases unmatched. The CDR3 loop spans 15 amino acids. The clonotype was recovered from a man in his late teens or twenties with active or convalescent COVID-19. This sequence joins TRBV19 and TRBJ2-1, with TRBD2 matching 12 bases. Sequencing was done on a sample of peripheral blood. In DNA, the CDR3 is TGTGCCAGTAGCTTCCTAGCGGGGGGGTATAATGAGCAGTTCTTC. This translates into CASSFLAGGYNEQFF.